The 9 T cell receptor beta chains below come from one sample, sequenced in a study of cytomegalovirus exposure and HLA in healthy donors. Vbeta (60) and Jbeta (13) primers were used in the PCR. Profiled with immunoSEQ multiplex PCR; TCRdb holds only in-frame clones, not every one. The table lists about 230,000 clones, 70% to 90% of them singletons. The sample comprised PBMCs. Receptors originate from a girl under 10 years old in good health and CMV-seronegative.

The rearrangement uses TRBV27 and TRBJ2-3, with unresolved D. Trimming took off 6 bases at V and 3 bases at J, with 16 bases between the two ends. CDR1 MNHEY and CDR2 SMNVEV come from the germline V gene (reference sequence). The CDR3 has 15 residues. CDR3 DNA sequence: TGTGCCAGCAGCTACCGGCCGACGAGGACAGATACGCAGTATTTT. Amino acids: CASSYRPTRTDTQYF.

In this sample, this clone turned up a few times. The V call is TRBV2, the J call TRBJ2-1, with 11 bases aligning to TRBD2. This CDR3 has 16 residues. In germline, CDR1 is SNHLY, CDR2 FYNNEI. Trimming cost V 8 bases and J 4 bases; bases outside gene matches: 10. CDR3 protein: CASLDHSGGAYNEQFF. The CDR3 bases are TGTGCCAGCTTAGACCATAGCGGGGGGGCTTACAATGAGCAGTTCTTC.

The chain carries TRBV18 and TRBJ1-2; the D gene is possibly TRBD1 (5 bases). Germline CDR1 is KGHSH and CDR2 is LQKENI. Trimming shortened V by 3 bases and J by 3 bases, and 14 bases separated the two germline ends. This CDR3 contains 15 residues. This chain's CDR3 is CASSPAGAGDYGYTF. CDR3 sequence (DNA): TGTGCCAGCTCACCGGCCGGAGCGGGGGACTATGGCTACACCTTC. Full variable domain (rest looked up from reference TRBV18 and TRBJ1-2): NAGVMQNPRHLVRRRGQEARLRCSPMKGHSHVYWYRQLPEEGLKFMVYLQKENIIDESGMPKERFSAEFPKEGPSILRIQQVVRGDSAAYFCASSPAGAGDYGYTFGSGTRLTVV.

CDR3 region: CSAKRQGDEQYF. CDR3 nucleotide sequence: TGCAGCGCAAAGAGACAGGGGGACGAGCAGTACTTC. The V and J genes are TRBV29-1 and TRBJ2-7, with 9 bases lining up with TRBD1. Germline CDR1 is SQVTM and CDR2 is ANQGSEA. The CDR3 spans 12 residues. Trimming removed 7 bases from V and 5 bases from J; junction bases left unmatched: 6.

This chain joins TRBV6-5 and TRBJ2-7, with 8 bases fitting TRBD2. Trimming removed 2 bases from V and 9 bases from J; junction bases left unmatched: 12. The CDR3 runs 15 residues. Germline V gene sequence: CDR1 MNHEY, CDR2 SVGAGI. This chain's CDR3 is CASSYVGRGGLAQYF. CDR3 nucleotides: TGTGCCAGCAGTTACGTAGGCCGGGGGGGCCTCGCGCAGTACTTC.

This rearrangement joins TRBV9 to TRBJ2-1; 8 nucleotides align to TRBD2. In germline, CDR1 is SGDLS, CDR2 YYNGEE. Unmatched junction bases numbered 11, after V lost 4 bases and J lost 8 bases. The CDR3 has 15 residues. The CDR3 DNA reads TGTGCCAGCAGCCCACAAGCGGGAGAGGCAGATGAGCAGTTCTTC. It is translated as CASSPQAGEADEQFF.

The rearrangement uses TRBV30 and TRBJ2-6; D ambiguous. Germline CDR1 GTSNPN, CDR2 SVGIG (reference sequence). Deletions cut 8 bases from V and 0 bases from J, with 8 bases between. This CDR3 spans 13 amino acids. CDR3 bases: TGTGCCCCCCTTTGCTCTGGGGCCAACGTCCTGACTTTC. It is translated as CAPLCSGANVLTF.

The chain combines TRBV15 with TRBJ2-7; 9 nucleotides agree with TRBD1. The CDR3 covers 15 residues. Trimming took 0 bases from V and 2 from J; bases not matched to a gene: 2. CDR1 and CDR2 (germline): LNHNV, YYDKDF (reference sequence). CDR3 region: CATSREGTGTYEQYF. CDR3 nucleotide sequence: TGTGCCACCAGCAGAGAAGGGACAGGGACCTACGAGCAGTACTTC. The whole variable domain, filled in from reference TRBV15 and TRBJ2-7, reads DAMVIQNPRYQVTQFGKPVTLSCSQTLNHNVMYWYQQKSSQAPKLLFHYYDKDFNNEADTPDNFQSRRPNTSFCFLDIRSPGLGDTAMYLCATSREGTGTYEQYFGPGTRLTVT.

The genes are TRBV4-1 and TRBJ1-3, with TRBD1 matching over 7 bases. Trimming cost V 2 bases and J 0 bases; bases outside gene matches: 1. The CDR3 runs to 15 residues. Looked up from germline, CDR1 is MGHRA and CDR2 is YSYEKL. The CDR3 DNA reads TGCGCCAGCAGCCAACACAGGGGCTCTGGAAACACCATATATTTT. Translating gives CASSQHRGSGNTIYF.